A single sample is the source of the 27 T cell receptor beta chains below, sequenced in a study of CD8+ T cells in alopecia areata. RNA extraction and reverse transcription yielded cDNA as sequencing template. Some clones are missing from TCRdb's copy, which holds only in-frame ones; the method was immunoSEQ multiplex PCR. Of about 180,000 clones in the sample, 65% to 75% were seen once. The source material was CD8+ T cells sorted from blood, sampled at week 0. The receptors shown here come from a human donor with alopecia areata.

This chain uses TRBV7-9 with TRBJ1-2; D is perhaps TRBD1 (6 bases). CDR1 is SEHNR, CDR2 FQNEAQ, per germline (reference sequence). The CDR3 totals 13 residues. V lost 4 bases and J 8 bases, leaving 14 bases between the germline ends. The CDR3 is CASSSSQGSGYTF. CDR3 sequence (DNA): TGTGCCAGCAGCTCATCCCAGGGGTCAGGCTACACCTTC.

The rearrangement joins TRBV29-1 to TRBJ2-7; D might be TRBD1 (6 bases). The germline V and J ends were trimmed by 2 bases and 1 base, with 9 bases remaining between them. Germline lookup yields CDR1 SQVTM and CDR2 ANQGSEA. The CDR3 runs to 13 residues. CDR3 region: CSVETGQSYEQYF. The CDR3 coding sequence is TGCAGCGTTGAAACAGGGCAATCCTACGAGCAGTACTTC.

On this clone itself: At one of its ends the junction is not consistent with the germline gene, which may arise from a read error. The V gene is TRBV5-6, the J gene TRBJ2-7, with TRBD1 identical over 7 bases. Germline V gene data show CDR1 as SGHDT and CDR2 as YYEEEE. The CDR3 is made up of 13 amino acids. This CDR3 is CASSLGTGRVPDF. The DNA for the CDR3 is TGTGCCAGCAGCTTGGGGACAGGAAGAGTCCCCGACTTC.

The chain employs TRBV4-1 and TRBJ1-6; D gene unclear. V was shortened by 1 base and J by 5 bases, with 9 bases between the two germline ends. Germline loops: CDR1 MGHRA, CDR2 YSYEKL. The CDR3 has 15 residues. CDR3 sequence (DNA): TGCGCCAGCAGCCAAGCGAGGGCTGATAATTCACCCCTCCACTTT. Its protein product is CASSQARADNSPLHF.

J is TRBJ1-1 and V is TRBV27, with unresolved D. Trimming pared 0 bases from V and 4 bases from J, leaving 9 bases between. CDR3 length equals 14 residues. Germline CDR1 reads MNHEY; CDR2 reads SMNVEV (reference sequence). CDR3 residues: CASSLSGRTTEAFF. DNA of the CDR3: TGTGCCAGCAGTTTATCAGGGAGGACCACTGAAGCTTTCTTT.

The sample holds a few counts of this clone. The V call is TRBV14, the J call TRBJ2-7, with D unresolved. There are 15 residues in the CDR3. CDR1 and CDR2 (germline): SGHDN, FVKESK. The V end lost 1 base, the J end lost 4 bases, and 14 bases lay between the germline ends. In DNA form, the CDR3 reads TGTGCCAGCAGCCAAGTTTCATATCCCCCGTACGAGCAGTACTTC. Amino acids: CASSQVSYPPYEQYF.

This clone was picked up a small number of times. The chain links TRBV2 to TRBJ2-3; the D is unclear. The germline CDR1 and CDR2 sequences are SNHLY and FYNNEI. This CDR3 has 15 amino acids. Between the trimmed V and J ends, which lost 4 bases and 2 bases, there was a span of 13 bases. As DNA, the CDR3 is TGTGCCAGCAGTGGTCCTGGGGATACCACAGATACGCAGTATTTT. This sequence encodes CASSGPGDTTDTQYF.

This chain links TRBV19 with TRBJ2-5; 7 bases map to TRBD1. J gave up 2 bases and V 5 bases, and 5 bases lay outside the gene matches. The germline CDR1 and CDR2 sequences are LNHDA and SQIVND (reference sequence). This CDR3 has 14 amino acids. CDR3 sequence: CASSEGDRQETQYF. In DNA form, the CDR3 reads TGTGCCAGTAGTGAGGGGGACAGACAAGAGACCCAGTACTTC.

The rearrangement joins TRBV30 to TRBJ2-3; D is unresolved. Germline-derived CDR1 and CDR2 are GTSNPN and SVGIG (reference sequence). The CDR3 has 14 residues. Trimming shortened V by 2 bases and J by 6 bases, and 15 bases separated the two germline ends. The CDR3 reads CAWSWVGNGDTQYF. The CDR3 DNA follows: TGTGCCTGGAGTTGGGTTGGTAACGGGGATACGCAGTATTTT.

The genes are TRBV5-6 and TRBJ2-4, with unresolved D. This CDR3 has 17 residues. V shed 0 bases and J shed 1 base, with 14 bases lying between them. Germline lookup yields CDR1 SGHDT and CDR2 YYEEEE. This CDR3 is CASSLDSSMGAKNIQYF. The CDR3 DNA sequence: TGTGCCAGCAGCTTGGACTCTTCCATGGGGGCCAAAAACATTCAGTACTTC.

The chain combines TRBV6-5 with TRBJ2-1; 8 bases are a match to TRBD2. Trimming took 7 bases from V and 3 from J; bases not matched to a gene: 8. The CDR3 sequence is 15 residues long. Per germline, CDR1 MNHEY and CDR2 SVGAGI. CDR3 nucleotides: TGTGCCAGCACCACGGGCGGGGGGTTCTACAATGAGCAGTTCTTC. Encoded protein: CASTTGGGFYNEQFF.

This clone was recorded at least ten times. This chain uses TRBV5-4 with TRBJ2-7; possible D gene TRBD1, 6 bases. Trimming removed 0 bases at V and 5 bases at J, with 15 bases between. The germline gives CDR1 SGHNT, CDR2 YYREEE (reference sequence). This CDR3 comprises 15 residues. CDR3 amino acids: CASSLVAGENNEQYF. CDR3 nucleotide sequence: TGTGCCAGCAGCTTGGTCGCAGGGGAGAATAACGAGCAGTACTTC.

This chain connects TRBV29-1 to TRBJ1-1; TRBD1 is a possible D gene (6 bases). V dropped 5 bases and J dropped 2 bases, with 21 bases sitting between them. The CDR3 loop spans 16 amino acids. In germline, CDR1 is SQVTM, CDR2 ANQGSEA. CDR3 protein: CSVPEGGAGANTEAFF. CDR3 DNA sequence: TGCAGCGTTCCCGAGGGGGGCGCGGGGGCAAACACTGAAGCTTTCTTT.

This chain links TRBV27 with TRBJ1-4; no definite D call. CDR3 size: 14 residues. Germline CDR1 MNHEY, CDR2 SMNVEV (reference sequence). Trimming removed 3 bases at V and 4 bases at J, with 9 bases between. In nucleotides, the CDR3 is TGTGCCAGCAGTTTCAACCCCAATAATGAAAAACTGTTTTTT. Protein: CASSFNPNNEKLFF.

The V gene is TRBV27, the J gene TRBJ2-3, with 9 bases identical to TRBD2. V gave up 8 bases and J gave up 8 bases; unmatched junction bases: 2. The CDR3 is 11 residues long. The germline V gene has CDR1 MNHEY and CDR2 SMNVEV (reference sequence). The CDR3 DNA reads TGTGCCAGCCTGCGGGGGGGTACGCAGTATTTT. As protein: CASLRGGTQYF.

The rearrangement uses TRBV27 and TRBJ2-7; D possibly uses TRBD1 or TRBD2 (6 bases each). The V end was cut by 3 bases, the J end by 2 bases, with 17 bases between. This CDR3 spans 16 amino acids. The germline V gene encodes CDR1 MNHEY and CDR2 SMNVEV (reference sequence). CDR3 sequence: CASSFWGAALTYEQYF. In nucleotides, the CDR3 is TGTGCCAGCAGTTTCTGGGGGGCAGCCTTAACCTACGAGCAGTACTTC.

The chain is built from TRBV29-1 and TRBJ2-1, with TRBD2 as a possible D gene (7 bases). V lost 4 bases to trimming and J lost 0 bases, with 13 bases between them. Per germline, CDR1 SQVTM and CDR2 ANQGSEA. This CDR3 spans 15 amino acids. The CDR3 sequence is CSVVGGEGSYNEQFF. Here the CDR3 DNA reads TGCAGCGTTGTAGGGGGGGAGGGCTCCTACAATGAGCAGTTCTTC.

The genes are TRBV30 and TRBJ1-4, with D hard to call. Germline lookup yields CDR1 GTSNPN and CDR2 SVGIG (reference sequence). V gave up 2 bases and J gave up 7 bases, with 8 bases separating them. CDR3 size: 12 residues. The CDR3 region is CAWSPSGEKLFF. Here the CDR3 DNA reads TGTGCCTGGAGTCCATCGGGTGAAAAACTGTTTTTT.

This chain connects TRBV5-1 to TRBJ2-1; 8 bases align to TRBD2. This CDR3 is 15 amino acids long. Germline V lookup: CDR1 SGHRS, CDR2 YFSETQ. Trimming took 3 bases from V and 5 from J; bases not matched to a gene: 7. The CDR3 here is CASSYSAGGNNEQFF. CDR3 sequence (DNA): TGCGCCAGCAGCTATAGTGCGGGGGGTAACAATGAGCAGTTCTTC.

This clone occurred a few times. The CDR3 protein is CASSVGGDTEAFF. The CDR3 nucleotides read TGTGCCAGTAGTGTCGGGGGGGACACTGAAGCTTTCTTT. The V gene is TRBV19, the J gene TRBJ1-1, with TRBD1 as a possible D gene (5 bases). The V and J ends lost 5 bases and 3 bases respectively, with 10 bases between them. There are 13 residues in the CDR3. In germline, CDR1 is LNHDA, CDR2 SQIVND (reference sequence).

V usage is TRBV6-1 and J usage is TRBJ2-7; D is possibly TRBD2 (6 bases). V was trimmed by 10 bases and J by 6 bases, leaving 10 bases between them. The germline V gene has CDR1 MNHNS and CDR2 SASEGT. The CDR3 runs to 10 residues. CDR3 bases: TGTGCCACTACAGCGGGCGAGCAGTACTTC. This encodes CATTAGEQYF.

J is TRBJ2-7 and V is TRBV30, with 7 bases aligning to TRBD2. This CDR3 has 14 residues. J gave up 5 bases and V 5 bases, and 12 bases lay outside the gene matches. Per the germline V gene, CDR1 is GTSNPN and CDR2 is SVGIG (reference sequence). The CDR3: CAWAGGSRPHEQYF. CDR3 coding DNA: TGTGCCTGGGCCGGGGGGTCCCGTCCCCACGAGCAGTACTTC.

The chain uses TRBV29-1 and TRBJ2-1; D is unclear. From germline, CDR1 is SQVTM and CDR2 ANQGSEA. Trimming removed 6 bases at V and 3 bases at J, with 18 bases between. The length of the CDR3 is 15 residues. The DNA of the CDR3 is TGCAGCGTACTACCCGTTGGGCCGGACTACAATGAGCAGTTCTTC. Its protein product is CSVLPVGPDYNEQFF.

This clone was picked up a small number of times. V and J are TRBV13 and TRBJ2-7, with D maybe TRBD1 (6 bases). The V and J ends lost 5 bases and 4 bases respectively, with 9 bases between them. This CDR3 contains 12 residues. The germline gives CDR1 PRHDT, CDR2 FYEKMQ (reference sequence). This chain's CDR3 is CASSIGQYEQYF. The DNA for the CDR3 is TGTGCCAGCAGCATCGGACAGTACGAGCAGTACTTC.

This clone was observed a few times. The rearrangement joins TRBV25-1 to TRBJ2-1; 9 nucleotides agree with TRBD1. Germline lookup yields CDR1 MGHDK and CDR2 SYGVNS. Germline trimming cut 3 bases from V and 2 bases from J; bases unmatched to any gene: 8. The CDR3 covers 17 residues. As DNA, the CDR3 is TGTGCCAGCAGTGACCCTGGGAGACAGGGGGCCTACAATGAGCAGTTCTTC. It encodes CASSDPGRQGAYNEQFF. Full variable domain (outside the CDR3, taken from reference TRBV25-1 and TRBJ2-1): EADIYQTPRYLVIGTGKKITLECSQTMGHDKMYWYQQDPGMELHLIHYSYGVNSTEKGDLSSESTVSRIRTEHFPLTLESARPSHTSQYLCASSDPGRQGAYNEQFFGPGTRLTVL.

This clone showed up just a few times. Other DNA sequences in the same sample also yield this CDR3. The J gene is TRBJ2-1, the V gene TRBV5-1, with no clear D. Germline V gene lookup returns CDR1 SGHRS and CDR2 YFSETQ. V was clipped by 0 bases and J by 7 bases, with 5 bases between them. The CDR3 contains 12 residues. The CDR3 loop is CASSLGRNEQFF. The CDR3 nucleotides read TGCGCCAGCAGCTTGGGGAGAAATGAGCAGTTCTTC.

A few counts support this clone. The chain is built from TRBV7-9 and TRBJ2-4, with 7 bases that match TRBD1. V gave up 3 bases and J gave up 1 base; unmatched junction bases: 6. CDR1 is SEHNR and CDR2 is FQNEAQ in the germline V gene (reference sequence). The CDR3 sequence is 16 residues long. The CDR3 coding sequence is TGTGCCAGCAGCTTGGGCCAGACAGGGGCCAAAAACATTCAGTACTTC. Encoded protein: CASSLGQTGAKNIQYF.